This section outlines one T cell receptor beta chain sequence together with its context. The repertoire was sequenced with immunoSEQ multiplex PCR; TCRdb's copy has only in-frame clones and lacks some. The repertoire has hundreds of thousands of clones, just under 95% of them found once; the top ten carry roughly 0.02%. Trimming removed 7 bases from V and 3 bases from J; junction bases left unmatched: 5. The CDR3 is 14 amino acids. Germline lookup yields CDR1 MNHEY and CDR2 SVGAGI. This entry is derived from a study of shared T cell receptors in the human thymus. Sequenced material: thymocytes. The sequence was collected from a human donor. The chain is built from TRBV6-5 and TRBJ1-2, with 10 bases aligning to TRBD1. In DNA form, the CDR3 reads TGTGCCAGCACCGCGACAGGGGGCGACTATGGCTACACCTTC. It yields the protein CASTATGGDYGYTF.